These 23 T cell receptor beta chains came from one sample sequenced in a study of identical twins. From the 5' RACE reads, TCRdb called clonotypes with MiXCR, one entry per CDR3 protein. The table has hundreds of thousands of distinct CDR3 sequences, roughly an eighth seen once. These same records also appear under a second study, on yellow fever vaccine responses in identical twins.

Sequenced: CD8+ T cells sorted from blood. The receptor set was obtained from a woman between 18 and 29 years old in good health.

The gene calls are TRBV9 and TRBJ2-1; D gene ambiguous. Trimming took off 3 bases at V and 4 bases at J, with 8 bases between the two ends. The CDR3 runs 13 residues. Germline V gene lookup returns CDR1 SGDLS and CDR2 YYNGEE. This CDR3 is CASSAPQYNEQFF. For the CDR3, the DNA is TGTGCCAGCAGCGCCCCACAATACAATGAGCAGTTCTTC.

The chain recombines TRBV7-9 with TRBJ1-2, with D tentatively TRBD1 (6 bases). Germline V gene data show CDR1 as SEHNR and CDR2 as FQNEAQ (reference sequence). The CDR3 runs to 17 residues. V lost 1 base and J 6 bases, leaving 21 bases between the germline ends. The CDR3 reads CASSLGGSGVVSNGYTF. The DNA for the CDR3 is TGTGCCAGCAGCTTAGGGGGATCAGGGGTTGTCTCCAATGGCTACACCTTC.

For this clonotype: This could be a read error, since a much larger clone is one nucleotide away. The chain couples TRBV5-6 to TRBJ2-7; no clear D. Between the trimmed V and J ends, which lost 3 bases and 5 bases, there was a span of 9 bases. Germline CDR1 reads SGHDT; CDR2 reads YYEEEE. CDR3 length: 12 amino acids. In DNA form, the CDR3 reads TGTGCCAGCAGCTCCGGACCCCACGAGCAGTACTTC. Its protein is CASSSGPHEQYF.

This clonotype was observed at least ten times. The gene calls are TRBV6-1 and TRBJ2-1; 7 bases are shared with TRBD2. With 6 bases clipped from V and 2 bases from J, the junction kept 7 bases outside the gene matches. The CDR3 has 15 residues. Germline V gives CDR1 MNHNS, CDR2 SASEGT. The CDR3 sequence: CASSHSGPAYNEQFF. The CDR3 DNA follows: TGTGCCAGCAGCCATAGCGGGCCCGCCTACAATGAGCAGTTCTTC.

CDR3: CATCPPLGQNNEQFF. In DNA form, the CDR3 reads TGTGCCACCTGCCCCCCGCTTGGACAGAACAATGAGCAGTTCTTC. The V and J genes are TRBV3-1 and TRBJ2-1; TRBD1 might be the D (6 bases). The CDR3 has 15 amino acids. The germline V gene encodes CDR1 LGHDT and CDR2 YNNKEL (reference sequence). V shed 10 bases and J shed 5 bases, with 21 bases lying between them.

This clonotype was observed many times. CDR3 nucleotide sequence: TGCGCCAGCAGCCGCGGGACAGGGTATACCTACGAGCAGTACTTC. It encodes CASSRGTGYTYEQYF. The rearrangement uses TRBV4-1 and TRBJ2-7, with 9 positions matching TRBD1. V was pared by 4 bases and J by 2 bases, with 6 bases of the junction left unmatched. There are 15 residues in the CDR3. From germline, CDR1 is MGHRA and CDR2 YSYEKL.

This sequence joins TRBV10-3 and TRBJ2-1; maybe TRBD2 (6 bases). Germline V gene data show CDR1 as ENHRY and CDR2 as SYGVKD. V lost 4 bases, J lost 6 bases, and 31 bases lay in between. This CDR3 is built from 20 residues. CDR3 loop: CAISVRWTNYSSQGSNEQFF. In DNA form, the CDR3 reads TGTGCCATCAGTGTGAGGTGGACTAATTATTCAAGTCAAGGATCCAATGAGCAGTTCTTC.

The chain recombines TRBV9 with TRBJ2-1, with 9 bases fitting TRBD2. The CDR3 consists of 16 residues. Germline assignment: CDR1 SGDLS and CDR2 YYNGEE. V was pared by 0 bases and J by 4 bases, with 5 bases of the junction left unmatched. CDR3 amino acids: CASSVDSSGIYNEQFF. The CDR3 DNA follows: TGTGCCAGCAGCGTAGATTCTAGCGGGATATACAATGAGCAGTTCTTC.

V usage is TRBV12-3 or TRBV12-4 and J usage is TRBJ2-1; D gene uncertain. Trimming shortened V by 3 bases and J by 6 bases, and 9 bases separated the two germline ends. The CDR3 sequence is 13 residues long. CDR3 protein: CASSFTRRNEQFF. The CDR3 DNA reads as TGTGCCAGCAGTTTCACCAGGCGCAATGAGCAGTTCTTC.

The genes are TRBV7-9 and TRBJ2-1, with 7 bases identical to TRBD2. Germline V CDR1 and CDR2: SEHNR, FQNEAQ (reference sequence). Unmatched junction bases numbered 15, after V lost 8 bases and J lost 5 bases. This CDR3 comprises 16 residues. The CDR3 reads CASGAEPGTTNNEQFF. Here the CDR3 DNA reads TGTGCCAGCGGGGCAGAACCCGGGACTACAAACAATGAGCAGTTCTTC.

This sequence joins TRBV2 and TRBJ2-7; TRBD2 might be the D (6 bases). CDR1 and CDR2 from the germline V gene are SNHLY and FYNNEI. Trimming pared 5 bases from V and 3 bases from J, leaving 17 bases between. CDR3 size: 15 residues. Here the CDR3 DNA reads TGTGCCAGCAGTTCCGGGACTCACTTGGGCTACGAGCAGTACGTC. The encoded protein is CASSSGTHLGYEQYV.

The CDR3 nucleotides read TGTGCCAGCCCAATAGGGACGACATACAATGAGCAGTTCTTC. Protein sequence: CASPIGTTYNEQFF. The chain uses TRBV7-9 and TRBJ2-1; D may match TRBD1 or TRBD2 (5 bases each). The germline V and J ends were trimmed by 8 bases and 4 bases, with 15 bases remaining between them. From germline, CDR1 is SEHNR and CDR2 FQNEAQ (reference sequence). The CDR3 has 14 residues.

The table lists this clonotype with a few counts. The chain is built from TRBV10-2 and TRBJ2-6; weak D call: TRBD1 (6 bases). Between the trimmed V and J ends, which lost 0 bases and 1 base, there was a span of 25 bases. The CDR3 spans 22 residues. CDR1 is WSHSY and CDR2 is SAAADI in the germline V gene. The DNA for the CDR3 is TGCGCCAGCAGTGAGTCGAAGGGTTTTGACGCCAGGGGCGGATCTGGGGCCAACGTCCTGACTTTC. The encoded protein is CASSESKGFDARGGSGANVLTF.

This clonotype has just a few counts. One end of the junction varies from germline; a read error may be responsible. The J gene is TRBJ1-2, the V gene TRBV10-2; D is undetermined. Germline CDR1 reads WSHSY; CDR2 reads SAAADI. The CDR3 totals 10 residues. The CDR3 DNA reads TGCGCCAGCGGTGACTATGGCTACACCTTC. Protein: CASGDYGYTF.

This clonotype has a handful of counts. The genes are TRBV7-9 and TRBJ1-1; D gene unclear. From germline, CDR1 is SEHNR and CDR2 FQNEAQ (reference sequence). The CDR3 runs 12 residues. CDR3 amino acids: CAAGGVVVEAFF. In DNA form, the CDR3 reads TGTGCAGCAGGTGGAGTGGTGGTTGAAGCTTTCTTT. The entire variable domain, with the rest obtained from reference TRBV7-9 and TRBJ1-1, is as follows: DTGVSQNPRHKITKRGQNVTFRCDPISEHNRLYWYRQTLGQGPEFLTYFQNEAQLEKSRLLSDRFSAERPKGSFSTLEIQRTEQGDSAMYLCAAGGVVVEAFFGQGTRLTVV.

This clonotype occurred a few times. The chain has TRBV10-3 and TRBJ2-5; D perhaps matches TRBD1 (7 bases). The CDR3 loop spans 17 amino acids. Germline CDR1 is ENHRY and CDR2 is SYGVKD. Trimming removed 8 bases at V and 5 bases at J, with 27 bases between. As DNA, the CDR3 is TGTGCCATCTCCTCCAAAAGCCCAGGGGGGTCTGAGGAGACCCAGTACTTC. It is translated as CAISSKSPGGSEETQYF.

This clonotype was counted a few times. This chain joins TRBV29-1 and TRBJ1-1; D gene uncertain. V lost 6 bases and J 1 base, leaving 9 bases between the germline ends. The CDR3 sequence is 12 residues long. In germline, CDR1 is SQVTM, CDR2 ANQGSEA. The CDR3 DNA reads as TGCAGCGTCCCCTGGGGGAACACTGAAGCTTTCTTT. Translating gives CSVPWGNTEAFF.

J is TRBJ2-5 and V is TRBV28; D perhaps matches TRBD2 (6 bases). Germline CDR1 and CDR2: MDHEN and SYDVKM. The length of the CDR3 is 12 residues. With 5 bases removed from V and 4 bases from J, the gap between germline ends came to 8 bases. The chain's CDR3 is CASSRGGETQYF. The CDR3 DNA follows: TGTGCCAGCAGTCGGGGAGGAGAGACCCAGTACTTC.

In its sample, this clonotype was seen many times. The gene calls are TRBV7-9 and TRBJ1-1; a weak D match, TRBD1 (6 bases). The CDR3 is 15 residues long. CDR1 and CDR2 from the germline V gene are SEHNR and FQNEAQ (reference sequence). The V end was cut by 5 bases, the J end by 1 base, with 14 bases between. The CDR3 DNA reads TGTGCCAGCAGCCACCCACAGGGAAGGAACACTGAAGCTTTCTTT. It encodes CASSHPQGRNTEAFF.

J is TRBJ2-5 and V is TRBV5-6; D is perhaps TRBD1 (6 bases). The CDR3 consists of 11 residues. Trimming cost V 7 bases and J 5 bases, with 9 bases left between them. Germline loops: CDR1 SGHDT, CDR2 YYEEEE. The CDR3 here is CASGQGETQYF. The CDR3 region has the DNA TGTGCCAGCGGGCAGGGGGAGACCCAGTACTTC.

CDR3 DNA: TGTGCCAGCAGCTTAGGGACAGGGGGCGTCGGTGGCAATCAGCCCCAGCATTTT. Residues: CASSLGTGGVGGNQPQHF. The chain joins TRBV5-6 to TRBJ1-5; 12 positions agree with TRBD1. The ends lost 2 bases at V and 2 bases at J; junction bases unmatched: 8. The CDR3 runs 18 residues. Germline loops: CDR1 SGHDT, CDR2 YYEEEE.

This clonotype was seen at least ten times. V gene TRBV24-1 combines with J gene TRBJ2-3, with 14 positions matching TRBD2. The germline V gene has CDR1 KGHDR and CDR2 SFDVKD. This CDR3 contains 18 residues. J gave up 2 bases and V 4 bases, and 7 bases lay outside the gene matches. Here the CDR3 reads CATSDRWTSGGNTDTQYF. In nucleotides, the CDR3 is TGTGCCACCAGTGACCGCTGGACTAGCGGGGGGAACACAGATACGCAGTATTTT.

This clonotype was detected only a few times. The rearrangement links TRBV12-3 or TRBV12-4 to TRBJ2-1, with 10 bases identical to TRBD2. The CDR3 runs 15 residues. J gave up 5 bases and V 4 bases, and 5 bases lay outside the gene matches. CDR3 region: CASSSTSGIDNEQFF. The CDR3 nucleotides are TGTGCCAGCAGTTCAACTAGCGGGATCGACAATGAGCAGTTCTTC.